The clone carrying this T cell receptor beta chain was observed at least ten times. Antigen specificity is unknown. The data stem from a study of early T cells in non-severe SARS-CoV-2 infection. Study-wide background: Sequencing used unsorted whole-blood bulk RNA, so chains lack pairing. Overall study findings and caveats: Matching with VDJdb favored anti-spike CD8 responses (missing private and CD4 specificities).

Individually, cDNA molecules had unique molecular identifiers attached to them. In TCRdb, the 5' RACE reads were re-called with MiXCR into one record per CDR3 protein. The sample yields 90,000 to 120,000 distinct CDR3 sequences, roughly 12% seen once. This receptor was identified in an adult who was a healthcare worker with PCR-confirmed SARS-CoV-2 infection or an uninfected control (not recorded which). Sequenced sample: whole blood.

This CDR3 is CASKVTDEGYGYTF. The CDR3 DNA is TGTGCCAGCAAAGTGACAGACGAGGGCTATGGCTACACCTTC. This chain connects TRBV2 to TRBJ1-2, with D possibly being TRBD1 (5 bases). CDR1 SNHLY and CDR2 FYNNEI come from the germline V gene. This CDR3 has 14 amino acids. V shed 7 bases and J shed 4 bases, with 16 bases lying between them.